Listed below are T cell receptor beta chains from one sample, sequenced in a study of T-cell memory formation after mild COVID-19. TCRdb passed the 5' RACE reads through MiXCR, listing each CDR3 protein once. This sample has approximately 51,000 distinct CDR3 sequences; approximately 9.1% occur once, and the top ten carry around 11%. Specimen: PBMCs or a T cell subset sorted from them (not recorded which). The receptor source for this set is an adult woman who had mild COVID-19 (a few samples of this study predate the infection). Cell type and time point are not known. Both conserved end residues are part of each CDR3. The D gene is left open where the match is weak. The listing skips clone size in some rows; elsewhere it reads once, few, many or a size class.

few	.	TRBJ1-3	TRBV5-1	CASSLGGLPSGNTIYF	TGCGCCAGCAGCTTGGGGGGGCTCCCCTCTGGAAACACCATATATTTT
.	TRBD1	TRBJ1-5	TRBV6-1	CASSGRQGTSNQPQHF	TGTGCCAGCAGTGGCCGACAGGGGACGAGCAATCAGCCCCAGCATTTT
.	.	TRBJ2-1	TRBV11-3	CASSLDYSYNEQFF	TGTGCCAGCAGCTTAGATTACAGCTACAATGAGCAGTTCTTC
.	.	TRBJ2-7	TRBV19	CASSLQGRYEQYF	TGTGCCAGTAGCCTCCAGGGCCGCTACGAGCAGTACTTC
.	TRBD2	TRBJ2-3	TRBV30	CAWISGRATDTQYF	TGTGCCTGGATAAGCGGGAGAGCGACAGATACGCAGTATTTT
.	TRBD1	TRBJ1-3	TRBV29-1	CSAGDRLSGGNTIYF	TGCAGCGCCGGGGACAGGTTAAGCGGTGGAAACACCATATATTTT
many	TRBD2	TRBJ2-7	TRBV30	CAWSNGLAVSYEQYF	TGTGCCTGGAGTAACGGACTAGCGGTATCCTACGAGCAGTACTTC
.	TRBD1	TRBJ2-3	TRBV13	CASSSIRTGGTDTQYF	TGTGCCAGCAGCTCCATCCGGACAGGAGGCACAGATACGCAGTATTTT
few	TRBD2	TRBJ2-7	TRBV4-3	CASSPVREGLYEQYF	TGCGCCAGCAGCCCAGTAAGGGAGGGCCTCTACGAGCAGTACTTC
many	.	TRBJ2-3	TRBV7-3	CASSLLLRRTDTQYF	TGTGCCAGCAGCTTACTTTTGCGACGCACAGATACGCAGTATTTT
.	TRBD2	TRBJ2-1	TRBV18	CASSRPGLAGDEQFF	TGTGCCAGCTCACGACCGGGACTAGCGGGGGATGAGCAGTTCTTC
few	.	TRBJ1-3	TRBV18	CASPDLSGNTIYF	TGTGCCAGCCCCGATTTGTCTGGAAACACCATATATTTT
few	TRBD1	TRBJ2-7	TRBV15	CATSIMTGGEQYF	TGTGCCACCAGCATTATGACAGGGGGAGAGCAGTACTTC
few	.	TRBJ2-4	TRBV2	CASSRGTVIAKNIQYF	TGTGCCAGCAGCCGAGGGACGGTTATAGCCAAAAACATTCAGTACTTC
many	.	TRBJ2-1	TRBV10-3	CAISELTPEQFF	TGTGCCATCAGTGAGCTTACGCCTGAGCAGTTCTTC
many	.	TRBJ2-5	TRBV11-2	CASSPRTSKEETQYF	TGTGCCAGCAGCCCCCGGACATCTAAGGAAGAGACCCAGTACTTC
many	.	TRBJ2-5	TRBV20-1	CSARDMRGLKETQYF	TGCAGTGCTAGAGATATGCGAGGACTAAAAGAGACCCAGTACTTC
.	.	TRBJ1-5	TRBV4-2	CASSQDLAGYLNQPQHF	TGTGCCAGCAGCCAAGATCTAGCGGGCTATCTTAATCAGCCCCAGCATTTT
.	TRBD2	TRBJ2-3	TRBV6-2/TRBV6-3	CASSYSSGRAGGRTDTQYF	TGTGCCAGCAGTTACTCGAGCGGGAGGGCCGGCGGGAGGACAGATACGCAGTATTTT
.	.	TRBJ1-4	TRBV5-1	CASSLSRGGNEKLFF	TGCGCCAGCAGCTTATCAAGGGGCGGAAATGAAAAACTGTTTTTT
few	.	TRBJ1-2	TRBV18	CASSPGVDSNYGYTF	TGTGCCAGCTCACCCGGAGTAGACAGCAACTATGGCTACACCTTC
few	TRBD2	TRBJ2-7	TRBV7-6	CASSLTAGGSYEQYF	TGTGCCAGCAGCTTAACGGCGGGGGGGTCCTACGAGCAGTACTTC
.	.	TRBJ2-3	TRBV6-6	CASGVSGSPTDTQYF	TGTGCCAGCGGTGTATCCGGGAGTCCCACAGATACGCAGTATTTT
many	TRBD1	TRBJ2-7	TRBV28	CASSPLDRDSYEQYF	TGTGCCAGCAGTCCCCTGGACAGGGACTCCTACGAGCAGTACTTC
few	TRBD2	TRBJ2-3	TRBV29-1	CSVEDPGGDTQYF	TGCAGCGTTGAAGATCCGGGGGGAGATACGCAGTATTTT
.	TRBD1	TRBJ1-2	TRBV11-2	CASSHGQGGVEGYGYTF	TGTGCCAGCAGCCACGGACAGGGAGGGGTTGAGGGCTATGGCTACACCTTC
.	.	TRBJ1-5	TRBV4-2	CASSQDWRGNQPQHF	TGTGCCAGCAGCCAAGATTGGAGGGGCAATCAGCCCCAGCATTTT
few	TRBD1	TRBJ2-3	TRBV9	CASSARDRGLTDTQYF	TGTGCCAGCAGCGCCCGGGACAGGGGATTGACAGATACGCAGTATTTT
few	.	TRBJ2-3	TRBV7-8	CASSLAEVTDTQYF	TGTGCCAGCAGCTTAGCCGAGGTCACAGATACGCAGTATTTT